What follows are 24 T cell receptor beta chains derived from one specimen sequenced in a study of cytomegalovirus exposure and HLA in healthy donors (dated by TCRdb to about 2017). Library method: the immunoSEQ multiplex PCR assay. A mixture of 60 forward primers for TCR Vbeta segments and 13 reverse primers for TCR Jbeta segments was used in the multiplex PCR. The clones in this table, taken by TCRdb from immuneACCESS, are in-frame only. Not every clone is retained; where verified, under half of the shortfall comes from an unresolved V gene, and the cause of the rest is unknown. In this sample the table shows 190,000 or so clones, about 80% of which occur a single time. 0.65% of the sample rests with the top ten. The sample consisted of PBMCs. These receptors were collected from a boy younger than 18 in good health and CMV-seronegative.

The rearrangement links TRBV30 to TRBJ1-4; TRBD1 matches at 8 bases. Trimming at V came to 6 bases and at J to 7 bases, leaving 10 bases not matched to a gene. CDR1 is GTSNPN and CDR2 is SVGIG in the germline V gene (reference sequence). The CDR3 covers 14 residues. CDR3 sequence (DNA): TGTGCCTGCGAAAACAGGGGGAAAAGTGAAAAACTGTTTTTT. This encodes CACENRGKSEKLFF.

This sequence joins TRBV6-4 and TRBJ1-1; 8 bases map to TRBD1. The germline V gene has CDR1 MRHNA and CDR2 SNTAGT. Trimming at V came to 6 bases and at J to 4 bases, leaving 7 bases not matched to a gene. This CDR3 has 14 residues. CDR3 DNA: TGTGCCAGCAGCCCAGGACAGGGTGGCACTGAAGCTTTCTTT. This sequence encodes CASSPGQGGTEAFF.

The CDR3 coding sequence is TGTGCCAGCAGCATCTTAGGGGACAGGGGGCCCCTCCACTTT. Protein product: CASSILGDRGPLHF. This rearrangement joins TRBV21-1 to TRBJ1-6; the D call of TRBD1 is as the table states it, not checked on the DNA. TRBV21-1 is labeled a pseudogene. CDR3 length: 14 residues.

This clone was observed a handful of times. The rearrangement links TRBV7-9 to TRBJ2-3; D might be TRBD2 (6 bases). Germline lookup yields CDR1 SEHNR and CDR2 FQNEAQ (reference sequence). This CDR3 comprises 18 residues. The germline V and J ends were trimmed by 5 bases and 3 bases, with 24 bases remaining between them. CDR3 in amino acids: CASSKSLAPRVVTDTQYF. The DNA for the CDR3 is TGTGCCAGCAGCAAGAGCCTAGCGCCCCGAGTTGTGACAGATACGCAGTATTTT.

CDR3: CASSQVLAGGYNEQFF. The CDR3 bases are TGCGCCAGCAGCCAAGTACTAGCGGGGGGCTACAATGAGCAGTTCTTC. The rearrangement uses TRBV4-1 and TRBJ2-1; 12 nucleotides match TRBD2. The CDR3 runs to 16 residues. Losses at the gene ends were 1 base for V and 3 bases for J; bases not matched to a gene: 1. Germline assignment: CDR1 MGHRA and CDR2 YSYEKL.

The CDR3 region is CASSYSANRGTEAFF. The CDR3, as DNA: TGTGCCAGCAGTTACTCGGCTAACAGGGGAACTGAAGCTTTCTTT. The chain joins TRBV6-6 to TRBJ1-1, with TRBD1 matching over 7 bases. With 0 bases clipped from V and 5 bases from J, the junction kept 6 bases outside the gene matches. CDR3 length equals 15 residues. Germline lookup yields CDR1 MNHNY and CDR2 SVGAGI (reference sequence).

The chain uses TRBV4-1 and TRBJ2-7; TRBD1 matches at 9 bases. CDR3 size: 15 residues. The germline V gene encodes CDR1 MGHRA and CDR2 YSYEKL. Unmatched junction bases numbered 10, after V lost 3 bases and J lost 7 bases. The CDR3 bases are TGCGCCAGCAGCCAGTCGGGGACAGGGATATGGGAGCAGTACTTC. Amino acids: CASSQSGTGIWEQYF.

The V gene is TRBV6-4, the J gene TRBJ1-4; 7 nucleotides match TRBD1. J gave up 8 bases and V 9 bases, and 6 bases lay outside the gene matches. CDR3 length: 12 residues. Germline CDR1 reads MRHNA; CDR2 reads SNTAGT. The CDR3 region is CASQGVYEKLFF. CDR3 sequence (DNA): TGTGCCAGTCAGGGGGTCTACGAAAAACTGTTTTTT.

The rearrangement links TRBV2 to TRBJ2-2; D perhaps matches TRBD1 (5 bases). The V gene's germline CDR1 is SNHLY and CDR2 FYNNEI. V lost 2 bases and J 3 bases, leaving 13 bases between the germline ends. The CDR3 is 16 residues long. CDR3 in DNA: TGTGCCAGCAGTGAACCAGGGAAGGGATACACCGGGGAGCTGTTTTTT. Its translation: CASSEPGKGYTGELFF.

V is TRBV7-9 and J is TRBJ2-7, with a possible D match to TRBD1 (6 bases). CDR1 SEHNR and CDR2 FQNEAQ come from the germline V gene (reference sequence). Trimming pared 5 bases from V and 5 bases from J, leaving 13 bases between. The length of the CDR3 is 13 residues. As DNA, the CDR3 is TGTGCCAGCAGCGCAGGGGAGACCCACGAGCAGTACTTC. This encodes CASSAGETHEQYF.

The CDR3 sequence: CASSSPGLAGTSTDTQYF. CDR3 DNA sequence: TGTGCCAGCAGTTCTCCGGGACTAGCGGGGACTAGCACAGATACGCAGTATTTT. The chain links TRBV5-4 to TRBJ2-3, with TRBD2 identical over 13 bases. The CDR3 runs to 18 residues. V lost 5 bases to trimming and J lost 0 bases; unmatched junction nucleotides: 9. Per the germline V gene, CDR1 is SGHNT and CDR2 is YYREEE (reference sequence).

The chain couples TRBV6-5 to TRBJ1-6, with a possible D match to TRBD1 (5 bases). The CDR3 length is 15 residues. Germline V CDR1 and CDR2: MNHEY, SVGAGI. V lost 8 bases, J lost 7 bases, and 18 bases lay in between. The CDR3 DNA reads TGTGCCAGCGGCTGGACGGAGGGGTGGAATTCACCCCTCCACTTT. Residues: CASGWTEGWNSPLHF.

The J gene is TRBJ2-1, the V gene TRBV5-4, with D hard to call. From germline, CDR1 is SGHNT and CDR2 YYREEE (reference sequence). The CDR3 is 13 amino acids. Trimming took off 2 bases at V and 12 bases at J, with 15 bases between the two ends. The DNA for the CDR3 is TGTGCCAGCAGCTTAGTGTGGTCGTCGGGGCAGTTCTTC. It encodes CASSLVWSSGQFF.

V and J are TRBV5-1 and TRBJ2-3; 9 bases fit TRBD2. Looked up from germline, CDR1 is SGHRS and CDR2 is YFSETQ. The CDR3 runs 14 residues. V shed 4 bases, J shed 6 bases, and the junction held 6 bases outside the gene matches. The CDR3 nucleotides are TGCGCCAGCAGCCCGGGACTAGCATCCGATACGCAGTATTTT. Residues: CASSPGLASDTQYF.

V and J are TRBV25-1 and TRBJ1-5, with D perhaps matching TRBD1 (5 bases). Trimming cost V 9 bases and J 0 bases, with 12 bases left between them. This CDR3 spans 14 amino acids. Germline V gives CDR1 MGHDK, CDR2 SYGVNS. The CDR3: CARGGPNSNQPQHF. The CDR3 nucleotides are TGTGCCAGGGGGGGACCTAATAGCAATCAGCCCCAGCATTTT.

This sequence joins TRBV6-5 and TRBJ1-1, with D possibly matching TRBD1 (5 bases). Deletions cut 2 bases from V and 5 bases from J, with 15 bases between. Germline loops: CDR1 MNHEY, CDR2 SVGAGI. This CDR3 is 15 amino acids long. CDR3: CASSYVRGTRTEAFF. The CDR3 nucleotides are TGTGCCAGCAGTTACGTCCGGGGGACGAGGACTGAAGCTTTCTTT.

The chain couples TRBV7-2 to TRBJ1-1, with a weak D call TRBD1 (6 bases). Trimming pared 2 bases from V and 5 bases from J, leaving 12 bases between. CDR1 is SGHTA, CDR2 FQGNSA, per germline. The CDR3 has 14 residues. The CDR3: CASSLYRELTEAFF. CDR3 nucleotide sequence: TGTGCCAGCAGCTTATACAGGGAGTTAACTGAAGCTTTCTTT. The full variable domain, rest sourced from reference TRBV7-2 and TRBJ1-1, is GAGVSQSPSNKVTEKGKDVELRCDPISGHTALYWYRQSLGQGLEFLIYFQGNSAPDKSGLPSDRFSAERTGGSVSTLTIQRTQQEDSAVYLCASSLYRELTEAFFGQGTRLTVV.

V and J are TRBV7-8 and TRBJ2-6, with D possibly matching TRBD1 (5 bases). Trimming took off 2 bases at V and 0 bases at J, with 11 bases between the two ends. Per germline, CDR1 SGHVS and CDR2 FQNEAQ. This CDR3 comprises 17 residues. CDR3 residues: CASSLIQANSGANVLTF. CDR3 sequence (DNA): TGTGCCAGCAGCTTAATACAGGCCAACTCTGGGGCCAACGTCCTGACTTTC.

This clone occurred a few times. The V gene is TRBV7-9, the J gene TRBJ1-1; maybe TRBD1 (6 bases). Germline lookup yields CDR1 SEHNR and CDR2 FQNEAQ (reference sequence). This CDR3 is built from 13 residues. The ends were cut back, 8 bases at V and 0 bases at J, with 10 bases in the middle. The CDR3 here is CASGTGMNTEAFF. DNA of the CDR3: TGTGCCAGCGGCACAGGGATGAACACTGAAGCTTTCTTT.

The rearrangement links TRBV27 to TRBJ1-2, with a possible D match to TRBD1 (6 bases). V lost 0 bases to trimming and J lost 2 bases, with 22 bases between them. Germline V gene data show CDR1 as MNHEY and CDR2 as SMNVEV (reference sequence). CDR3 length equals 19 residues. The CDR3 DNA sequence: TGTGCCAGCAGTTTATCGGGTTTGGTCGGGGGGCGCGGGAACTATGGCTACACCTTC. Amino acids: CASSLSGLVGGRGNYGYTF.

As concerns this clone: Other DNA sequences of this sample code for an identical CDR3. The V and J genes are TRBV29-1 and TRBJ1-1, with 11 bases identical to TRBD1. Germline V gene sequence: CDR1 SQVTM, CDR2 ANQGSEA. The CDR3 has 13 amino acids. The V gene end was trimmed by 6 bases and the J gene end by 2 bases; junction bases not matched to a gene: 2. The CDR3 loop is CSVRTGGNTEAFF. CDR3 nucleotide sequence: TGCAGCGTGCGGACAGGGGGCAACACTGAAGCTTTCTTT.

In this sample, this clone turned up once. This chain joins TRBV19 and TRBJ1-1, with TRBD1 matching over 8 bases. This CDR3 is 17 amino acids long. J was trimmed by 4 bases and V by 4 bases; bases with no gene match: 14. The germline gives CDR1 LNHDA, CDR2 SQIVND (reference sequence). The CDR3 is CASSTQRSDRGSTEAFF. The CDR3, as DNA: TGTGCCAGTAGTACGCAGAGAAGTGACAGGGGCAGCACTGAAGCTTTCTTT.

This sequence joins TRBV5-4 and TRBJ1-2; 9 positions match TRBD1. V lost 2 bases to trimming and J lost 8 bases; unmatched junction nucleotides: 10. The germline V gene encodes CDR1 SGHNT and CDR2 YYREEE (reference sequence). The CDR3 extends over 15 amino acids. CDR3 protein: CASSFQLGTGSGYTF. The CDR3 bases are TGTGCCAGCAGCTTCCAACTCGGGACAGGGAGCGGCTACACCTTC.

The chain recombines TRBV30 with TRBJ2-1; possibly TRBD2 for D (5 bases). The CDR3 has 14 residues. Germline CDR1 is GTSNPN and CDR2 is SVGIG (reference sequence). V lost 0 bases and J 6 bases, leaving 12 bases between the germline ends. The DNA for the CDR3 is TGTGCCTGGAGTGTACGTCTAGCCTCCAATGAGCAGTTCTTC. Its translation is CAWSVRLASNEQFF.